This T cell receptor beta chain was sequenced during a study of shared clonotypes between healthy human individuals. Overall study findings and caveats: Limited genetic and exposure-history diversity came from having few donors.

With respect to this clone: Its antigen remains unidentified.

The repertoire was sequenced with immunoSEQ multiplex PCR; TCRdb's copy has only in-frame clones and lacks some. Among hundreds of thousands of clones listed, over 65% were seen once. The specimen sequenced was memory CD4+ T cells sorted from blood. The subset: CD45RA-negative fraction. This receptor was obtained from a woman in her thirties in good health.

CDR3 bases: TGTGCCAGCAGGAAAACTAGCGATGGCGAGCAGTACTTC. Translation gives CASRKTSDGEQYF. The V gene is TRBV7-2, the J gene TRBJ2-7, with 7 nucleotides matching TRBD2. This CDR3 is built from 13 residues. In germline, CDR1 is SGHTA, CDR2 FQGNSA. V dropped 6 bases and J dropped 6; count of bases not matched to a gene: 8.